Shown below are 10 T cell receptor beta chains from a single sample sequenced in a study of spatial heterogeneity in lung cancer. Time point described: sample taken at primary tumor resection. TCRdb recomputed calls from the 5' RACE reads with MiXCR, one row per CDR3 protein. This table has tens of thousands of distinct CDR3 sequences, around 7% appearing once. The source was PBMCs, collected at surgery. Receptors originate from a male donor with early-stage non-small cell lung cancer.

This clonotype was observed many times. V is TRBV6-1 and J is TRBJ2-1; no firm D call. Trimming pared 4 bases from V and 6 bases from J, leaving 13 bases between. From germline, CDR1 is MNHNS and CDR2 SASEGT. The CDR3 has 14 residues. CDR3 sequence (DNA): TGTGCCAGCAGTGGGGGTTCGAGTTTCAATGAGCAGTTCTTC. It is translated as CASSGGSSFNEQFF.

On this clonotype: This may stem from a read error, because a much larger clone lies one nucleotide away. The chain is built from TRBV6-1 and TRBJ2-5; tentatively, D is TRBD2 (6 bases). This CDR3 is built from 13 residues. The V gene's germline CDR1 is MNHNS and CDR2 SASEGT. DNA of the CDR3: TGTGCCAGCAGTCGGGACTCACAAGAGACCGAGTACTTC. As protein: CASSRDSQETEYF.

This clonotype turned up a few times. The CDR3 loop is CASRFGFNYNEQFF. The DNA of the CDR3 is TGTGCCAGCAGGTTCGGTTTCAACTACAATGAGCAGTTCTTC. The chain uses TRBV12-3 or TRBV12-4 and TRBJ2-1; D is unclear. V lost 6 bases and J 3 bases, leaving 12 bases between the germline ends. The CDR3 runs 14 residues.

This clonotype was detected many times. The chain joins TRBV12-3 or TRBV12-4 to TRBJ2-1; either TRBD1 or TRBD2 may supply D (5 bases each). The V end lost 3 bases, the J end lost 8 bases, and 8 bases lay between the germline ends. The CDR3 is 12 amino acids. The CDR3 DNA is TGTGCCAGCAGTTTGAGGGGCGATGAGCAGTTCTTC. Its translation is CASSLRGDEQFF.

Note on this clonotype: This may be a read error: a much more frequent sequence differs by one nucleotide. The V call is TRBV3-1, the J call TRBJ1-2, with D possibly matching TRBD1 (5 bases). CDR1 is LGHDT, CDR2 YNNKEL, per germline (reference sequence). CDR3 length equals 16 residues. CDR3 in DNA: TGTGCCAGCAGCCAAGATCCGGGACCGAACATCTATGCCTACACCTTC. Amino acids: CASSQDPGPNIYAYTF.

This clonotype was seen ten or more times. J is TRBJ2-3 and V is TRBV11-2; weak D call: TRBD2 (6 bases). V lost 5 bases and J 6 bases, leaving 15 bases between the germline ends. CDR3 length equals 14 residues. The germline V gene has CDR1 SGHAT and CDR2 FQNNGV. The CDR3 loop reads CASSLRPRGDTQYF. CDR3 in DNA: TGTGCCAGCAGCCTCCGCCCTCGGGGGGATACGCAGTATTTT. Complete variable domain (other parts from reference TRBV11-2 and TRBJ2-3): EAGVAQSPRYKIIEKRQSVAFWCNPISGHATLYWYQQILGQGPKLLIQFQNNGVVDDSQLPKDRFSAERLKGVDSTLKIQPAKLEDSAVYLCASSLRPRGDTQYFGPGTRLTVL.

J is TRBJ2-3 and V is TRBV9; D is undetermined. Germline V gene lookup returns CDR1 SGDLS and CDR2 YYNGEE. V was trimmed by 0 bases and J by 2 bases, leaving 10 bases between them. The CDR3 length is 15 residues. The CDR3 nucleotides read TGTGCCAGCAGCGTAGAGCAGGCTTCCACAGATACGCAGTATTTT. As protein: CASSVEQASTDTQYF.

This clonotype was counted many times. V usage is TRBV29-1 and J usage is TRBJ2-1, with D unclear. Trimming removed 4 bases from V and 5 bases from J, with 3 bases in between. This CDR3 contains 10 residues. Germline values: CDR1 SQVTM, CDR2 ANQGSEA. CDR3 in amino acids: CSVGDNEQFF. Here the CDR3 DNA reads TGCAGCGTTGGGGACAATGAGCAGTTCTTC.

Ten or more counts support this clonotype. The genes are TRBV4-3 and TRBJ2-3; D possibly corresponds to TRBD2 (5 bases). With 6 bases removed from V and 6 bases from J, the gap between germline ends came to 19 bases. Germline-derived CDR1 and CDR2 are LGHNA and YSLEER. The CDR3 extends over 15 amino acids. Here the CDR3 DNA reads TGCGCCAGCAGACAATCGTTTCTAGCCTCGGATACGCAGTATTTT. Translated: CASRQSFLASDTQYF.

This clonotype was found a few times. One end of the junction fails to match germline, which may point to a read error. The chain carries TRBV6-2 or TRBV6-3 and TRBJ1-2; weak D call: TRBD1 (6 bases). The germline gives CDR1 MNHEY, CDR2 SVGEGT. This CDR3 is built from 15 residues. As DNA, the CDR3 is TGTGCCAGCACTTACATTCCGGGACACTTCTATGGCTACACCTTC. Residues: CASTYIPGHFYGYTF.